This passage covers 23 T cell receptor beta chains from one sample sequenced in a study of blood T cell repertoires in COVID-19 (dated by TCRdb to about 2020). The library was obtained by the immunoSEQ multiplex PCR assay. In its TCRdb copy, this immuneACCESS table keeps in-frame sequences only and misses some clones. Where compared with another copy, unresolved V genes explain less than half of these, and the others have no known cause. The sample has around 150,000 clones on record, around 84% of them singletons. The ten largest clones take up roughly 19% of the sample. The sample comprised peripheral blood. Receptors were obtained from a woman over 75 with acute or convalescent COVID-19.

This chain joins TRBV3-1 (or the pseudogene TRBV3-2) and TRBJ2-6; weak D call: TRBD2 (5 bases). V was clipped by 0 bases and J by 4 bases, with 16 bases between them. Germline V lookup: CDR1 LGHDT, CDR2 YNNKEL (reference sequence). The length of the CDR3 is 18 residues. The CDR3 nucleotides read TGTGCCAGCAGCCAAGATTGGCCGGGATCTTCGGGGGCCAACGTCCTGACTTTC. This translates into CASSQDWPGSSGANVLTF.

CDR3 protein: CASSEQMNEKLFF. The DNA of the CDR3 is TGTGCCAGCAGTGAACAGATGAATGAAAAACTGTTTTTT. This chain uses TRBV6-1 with TRBJ1-4; D uncertain. The V gene's germline CDR1 is MNHNS and CDR2 SASEGT. Between the trimmed V and J ends, which lost 2 bases and 5 bases, there was a span of 6 bases. CDR3 length: 13 residues.

Written as DNA, the CDR3 is TGTGCCAGCAGTGAAGCCGGGACAGGGGTTGATGGCTACACCTTC. This translates into CASSEAGTGVDGYTF. The genes are TRBV6-1 and TRBJ1-2; 10 bases align to TRBD1. V shed 0 bases, J shed 6 bases, and the junction held 4 bases outside the gene matches. The V gene's germline CDR1 is MNHNS and CDR2 SASEGT. The CDR3 is made up of 15 amino acids.

The gene calls are TRBV19 and TRBJ2-1, with D possibly being TRBD1 (6 bases). CDR1 is LNHDA and CDR2 is SQIVND in the germline V gene (reference sequence). This CDR3 contains 15 residues. V was clipped by 3 bases and J by 2 bases, with 11 bases between them. The DNA of the CDR3 is TGTGCCAGTAGTATTATAGGGGGAACCTACAATGAGCAGTTCTTC. Translating it yields CASSIIGGTYNEQFF.

The count of this clone is one. J is TRBJ2-1 and V is TRBV5-5; no firm D call. The CDR3 has 15 residues. Germline lookup yields CDR1 SGHKS and CDR2 YYEKEE (reference sequence). Trimming stripped 2 bases from V and 3 bases from J, with 12 bases between. DNA for the CDR3: TGTGCCAGCAGCTTTCGGCGGAGCGACTACAATGAGCAGTTCTTC. Residues: CASSFRRSDYNEQFF.

This chain connects TRBV28 to TRBJ1-1; TRBD1 matches at 7 bases. V was pared by 5 bases and J by 5 bases, with 2 bases of the junction left unmatched. Germline V gene sequence: CDR1 MDHEN, CDR2 SYDVKM. This CDR3 comprises 12 residues. CDR3 amino acids: CASSRQGTEAFF. As DNA, the CDR3 is TGTGCCAGCAGTCGACAGGGTACTGAAGCTTTCTTT.

This chain connects TRBV3-1 (or the pseudogene TRBV3-2) to TRBJ1-2, with 9 bases that match TRBD1. CDR1 LGHDT and CDR2 YNNKEL come from the germline V gene (reference sequence). The CDR3 runs to 15 residues. The junction had 6 bases not matched to a gene; V was cut back by 1 base and J by 6 bases. The CDR3 protein is CASSQGGTGIDGYTF. The DNA for the CDR3 is TGTGCCAGCAGCCAAGGGGGGACAGGGATCGATGGCTACACCTTC.

The chain is built from TRBV5-1 and TRBJ1-6; TRBD1 might be the D (6 bases). The CDR3 length is 13 residues. The V end lost 4 bases, the J end lost 11 bases, and 13 bases lay between the germline ends. Germline CDR1 SGHRS, CDR2 YFSETQ. The CDR3: CASSIRQDTPLHF. CDR3 in DNA: TGCGCCAGCAGCATCCGACAGGATACACCCCTCCACTTT.

CDR3 nucleotide sequence: TGCAGTGCTAGTGATGCTAGCGGGAGTTTGGATGAGCAGTTCTTC. Its translation: CSASDASGSLDEQFF. This chain connects TRBV20-1 to TRBJ2-1; 10 positions match TRBD2. Germline V CDR1 and CDR2: DFQATT, SNEGSKA (reference sequence). Germline trimming cut 3 bases from V and 8 bases from J; bases unmatched to any gene: 10. This CDR3 is 15 amino acids long.

The V gene is TRBV12-3 or TRBV12-4, the J gene TRBJ1-2, with 7 bases identical to TRBD1. The ends lost 1 base at V and 4 bases at J; junction bases unmatched: 0. The CDR3 loop spans 13 amino acids. The CDR3 DNA reads TGTGCCAGCAGTTTAGGGACAGGCTATGGCTACACCTTC. Amino acid sequence: CASSLGTGYGYTF.

V usage is TRBV7-9 and J usage is TRBJ1-4; perhaps TRBD1 as D (6 bases). Germline loops: CDR1 SEHNR, CDR2 FQNEAQ (reference sequence). The CDR3 spans 15 residues. Trimming removed 1 base at V and 5 bases at J, with 11 bases between. CDR3 residues: CASSLEMGANEKLFF. The DNA for the CDR3 is TGTGCCAGCAGCTTAGAGATGGGGGCGAATGAAAAACTGTTTTTT.

The rearrangement joins TRBV10-3 to TRBJ2-1, with 7 bases lining up with TRBD2. V shed 10 bases, J shed 7 bases, and the junction held 13 bases outside the gene matches. Germline loops: CDR1 ENHRY, CDR2 SYGVKD. CDR3 length equals 14 residues. The CDR3 loop is CATEFGGSLNEQFF. CDR3 DNA sequence: TGTGCCACCGAGTTTGGCGGGAGTTTAAATGAGCAGTTCTTC.

V is TRBV29-1 and J is TRBJ2-3; 9 nucleotides line up with TRBD1. Trimming cost V 7 bases and J 3 bases; bases outside gene matches: 8. CDR3 size: 14 residues. The germline gives CDR1 SQVTM, CDR2 ANQGSEA. The CDR3, as DNA: TGCAGCGCGCGTCCCGGGACAGGGACAGATACGCAGTATTTT. Encoded protein: CSARPGTGTDTQYF.

This chain links TRBV7-2 with TRBJ2-1; D might be TRBD2 (6 bases). Trimming stripped 5 bases from V and 0 bases from J, with 23 bases between. The CDR3 runs 19 residues. Per germline, CDR1 SGHTA and CDR2 FQGNSA. The CDR3 nucleotides are TGTGCCAGCAGCAGAACGACGGGCGGGGTTTCAAGCTCCTACAATGAGCAGTTCTTC. It yields the protein CASSRTTGGVSSSYNEQFF.

This clone is a singleton in its sample. V gene TRBV7-2 combines with J gene TRBJ2-7, with 13 bases identical to TRBD2. Germline V gene lookup returns CDR1 SGHTA and CDR2 FQGNSA. The junction had 6 bases not matched to a gene; V was cut back by 4 bases and J by 12 bases. The CDR3 runs to 13 residues. CDR3 sequence reads: CASSSRTSGRAYF. The CDR3 nucleotides are TGTGCCAGCAGCTCGCGGACTAGCGGGAGAGCGTACTTC.

V gene TRBV10-3 combines with J gene TRBJ1-6; D is unresolved. V was cut by 2 bases and J by 9 bases, with 11 bases left in between. This CDR3 spans 14 amino acids. Germline V gives CDR1 ENHRY, CDR2 SYGVKD. CDR3 loop: CAISEEEGVSPLHF. The DNA for the CDR3 is TGTGCCATCAGTGAGGAGGAGGGCGTTTCACCCCTCCACTTT.

The genes are TRBV6-1 and TRBJ2-4, with TRBD2 identical over 7 bases. Germline V lookup: CDR1 MNHNS, CDR2 SASEGT. CDR3 size: 15 residues. The V gene end was trimmed by 2 bases and the J gene end by 6 bases; junction bases not matched to a gene: 7. The CDR3 loop is CASSELGGGRNIQYF. The CDR3 coding sequence is TGTGCCAGCAGTGAATTGGGGGGGGGTCGAAACATTCAGTACTTC.

Concerning this clone itself: The sample carries other DNA sequences with the same CDR3. The chain employs TRBV18 and TRBJ2-7, with 8 bases aligning to TRBD2. Germline CDR1 KGHSH, CDR2 LQKENI. J lost 3 bases, V lost 4 bases, and 2 bases had no gene match. The CDR3 consists of 13 residues. The CDR3: CASSLAGSYEQYF. The CDR3 region has the DNA TGTGCCAGCTCACTAGCGGGGAGCTACGAGCAGTACTTC.

This clone was picked up one time. This sequence joins TRBV7-9 and TRBJ1-1; no definite D call. CDR3 size: 13 residues. Germline V CDR1 and CDR2: SEHNR, FQNEAQ (reference sequence). With 1 base removed from V and 4 bases from J, the gap between germline ends came to 7 bases. CDR3 coding DNA: TGTGCCAGCAGCTTAGGGTCGGTCACTGAAGCTTTCTTT. Protein product: CASSLGSVTEAFF.

This clone occurred once. The rearrangement joins TRBV2 to TRBJ2-2; weak D call: TRBD2 (5 bases). The length of the CDR3 is 14 residues. Germline-derived CDR1 and CDR2 are SNHLY and FYNNEI. V lost 2 bases to trimming and J lost 1 base, with 5 bases between them. In DNA, the CDR3 is TGTGCCAGCAGTGAACGGGGGAACACCGGGGAGCTGTTTTTT. Protein sequence: CASSERGNTGELFF.

The chain joins TRBV6-5 to TRBJ1-2, with TRBD1 matching over 7 bases. Germline trimming cut 2 bases from V and 2 bases from J; bases unmatched to any gene: 2. The CDR3 consists of 14 residues. Germline V gives CDR1 MNHEY, CDR2 SVGAGI. This CDR3 is CASSYRGQNYGYTF. The DNA of the CDR3 is TGTGCCAGCAGTTACAGGGGGCAAAACTATGGCTACACCTTC.

The J gene is TRBJ2-1, the V gene TRBV20-1; 10 bases fit TRBD2. Germline CDR1 is DFQATT and CDR2 is SNEGSKA (reference sequence). V dropped 3 bases and J dropped 8; count of bases not matched to a gene: 13. The CDR3 has 16 amino acids. The CDR3 spells CSASRPAGGPSDEQFF. The CDR3 nucleotides are TGCAGTGCTAGTCGCCCAGCGGGAGGGCCCTCGGATGAGCAGTTCTTC.

This clone was recorded only once. The rearrangement links TRBV9 to TRBJ2-7; no clear D. Germline CDR1 and CDR2: SGDLS and YYNGEE. The CDR3 loop spans 13 amino acids. V dropped 0 bases and J dropped 5 bases, with 9 bases sitting between them. Here the CDR3 reads CASSVGAIDEQYF. The DNA of the CDR3 is TGTGCCAGCAGCGTAGGGGCAATCGACGAGCAGTACTTC.